This entry lists 26 T cell receptor beta chains sequenced from one sample in a study of shared clonotypes between healthy human individuals. Method: immunoSEQ multiplex PCR; TCRdb's copy keeps in-frame clones and lacks some. The sample records about 1 million clones, 70% to 80% being singletons. The sample comprised memory CD4+ T cells sorted from blood. Subset meaning: CD45RA-negative fraction. These TCRs come from a man younger than 35 in good health.

This clone was observed a few times. Here the CDR3 reads CASSLHDSYYGYTF. CDR3 DNA sequence: TGTGCCAGCAGCTTACACGACAGCTACTATGGCTACACCTTC. V gene TRBV7-9 combines with J gene TRBJ1-2, with D perhaps matching TRBD1 (5 bases). Germline values: CDR1 SEHNR, CDR2 FQNEAQ (reference sequence). V was cut by 2 bases and J by 3 bases, with 10 bases left in between. This CDR3 region has 14 residues.

This clone was observed a handful of times. V usage is TRBV28 and J usage is TRBJ1-5, with D unclear. This CDR3 has 16 residues. Germline V gives CDR1 MDHEN, CDR2 SYDVKM. Trimming left V 5 bases short and J 7 bases short, with 21 bases between. The CDR3 DNA follows: TGTGCCAGCAGTCGCCATACTCCCCGCCGGGCCCAGCCCCAGCATTTT. Translated: CASSRHTPRRAQPQHF.

With respect to this clone: A much bigger clone sits one base away, suggesting this may be a read error. This specimen includes other DNA sequences encoding the same CDR3. This chain uses TRBV19 with TRBJ1-1, with 7 bases fitting TRBD1. V shed 5 bases, J shed 5 bases, and the junction held 5 bases outside the gene matches. Germline CDR1 reads LNHDA; CDR2 reads SQIVND (reference sequence). The CDR3 sequence is 13 residues long. The CDR3 sequence: CASSQQGRTEAFF. As DNA, the CDR3 is TGTGCCAGTAGTCAACAGGGGAGGACTGAAGCTTTCTTT. Using reference TRBV19 and TRBJ1-1 for the parts outside the CDR3, the full variable domain is DGGITQSPKYLFRKEGQNVTLSCEQNLNHDAMYWYRQDPGQGLRLIYYSQIVNDFQKGDIAEGYSVSREKKESFPLTVTSAQKNPTAFYLCASSQQGRTEAFFGQGTRLTVV.

On this clone itself: Additional DNA sequences in this sample encode the identical CDR3. In DNA, the CDR3 is TGCGCCAGCAGCTTGGCCGGGACTGGAAACACCATATATTTT. Encoded protein: CASSLAGTGNTIYF. The chain recombines TRBV5-1 with TRBJ1-3; D is unclear. Germline V CDR1 and CDR2: SGHRS, YFSETQ. Trimming shortened V by 0 bases and J by 2 bases, and 6 bases separated the two germline ends. The CDR3 is 14 amino acids.

The rearrangement uses TRBV21-1 and TRBJ2-7; the tabulated D call, TRBD1, remains unverified against the DNA. TRBV21-1 is annotated as a pseudogene. The CDR3 consists of 16 residues. The DNA for the CDR3 is TGTGCCAGCAGCAAATGCGTACGGGACAGTGCCTACGAGCAGTACTTC. Translated, it gives CASSKCVRDSAYEQYF.

This sequence joins TRBV12-2 and TRBJ1-1; whether TRBD1, the table's D call, matches the DNA was not checked. TRBV12-2 is an annotated pseudogene. The CDR3 length is 16 residues. The CDR3: CASRVLAWQKNTEAFF. The DNA of the CDR3 is TGTGCAAGTCGGGTTTTGGCATGGCAGAAGAACACTGAAGCTTTCTTT.

The chain has TRBV7-3 and TRBJ2-2; D uncertain. Germline assignment: CDR1 SGHTA and CDR2 FQGTGA. V lost 4 bases to trimming and J lost 1 base, with 7 bases between them. The CDR3 is made up of 14 amino acids. The CDR3 DNA follows: TGTGCCAGCAGCTCGACATTGAACACCGGGGAGCTGTTTTTT. Translated, it gives CASSSTLNTGELFF.

The V and J genes are TRBV5-1 and TRBJ2-6; D is perhaps TRBD1 or TRBD2 (5 bases each). The CDR3 has 17 amino acids. Trimming removed 1 base from V and 0 bases from J, with 11 bases in between. CDR1 SGHRS and CDR2 YFSETQ come from the germline V gene. The CDR3 sequence: CASSLWRGDSGANVLTF. The DNA of the CDR3 is TGCGCCAGCAGCTTGTGGAGAGGGGACTCTGGGGCCAACGTCCTGACTTTC.

The chain recombines TRBV18 with TRBJ2-7, with TRBD2 matching 9 bases. This CDR3 has 16 residues. After removal of 6 bases from V and 5 bases from J, the junction contained 14 bases not matched to a gene. Germline CDR1 reads KGHSH; CDR2 reads LQKENI. The CDR3, as DNA: TGTGCCAGCTCGTTCACGGGCGGGACTAGCAGGGACGAGCAGTACTTC. Protein: CASSFTGGTSRDEQYF.

V gene TRBV29-1 combines with J gene TRBJ1-4; no clear D gene. This CDR3 comprises 12 residues. V lost 5 bases to trimming and J lost 4 bases, with 8 bases between them. Germline assignment: CDR1 SQVTM and CDR2 ANQGSEA. This chain's CDR3 is CSVIDGNEKLFF. The DNA of the CDR3 is TGCAGCGTTATCGACGGTAATGAAAAACTGTTTTTT.

The CDR3 loop is CASSPGAPEAFF. The CDR3 bases are TGTGCCAGCTCACCCGGCGCCCCTGAAGCTTTCTTT. V and J are TRBV18 and TRBJ1-1; no reliable D call. The CDR3 extends over 12 amino acids. Trimming left V 3 bases short and J 6 bases short, with 8 bases between. Germline CDR1 is KGHSH and CDR2 is LQKENI.

The CDR3 DNA sequence: TGTGCCATCAGTGCTCAGAACTATGGCTACACCTTC. It codes for CAISAQNYGYTF. This sequence joins TRBV10-3 and TRBJ1-2; no reliable D call. V lost 4 bases and J 2 bases, leaving 5 bases between the germline ends. Germline V CDR1 and CDR2: ENHRY, SYGVKD. CDR3 length: 12 residues.

The chain is built from TRBV5-6 and TRBJ1-3; the D is unclear. The CDR3 has 16 residues. Looked up from germline, CDR1 is SGHDT and CDR2 is YYEEEE. V was clipped by 4 bases and J by 1 base, with 15 bases between them. The DNA of the CDR3 is TGTGCCAGCAGCCGGGCCCCGGAGGCGTCTGGAAACACCATATATTTT. Translating gives CASSRAPEASGNTIYF.

V usage is TRBV20-1 and J usage is TRBJ2-5; D unclear. CDR3 length: 10 amino acids. Trimming took 6 bases from V and 3 from J, leaving 5 bases between them. Germline CDR1 and CDR2: DFQATT and SNEGSKA (reference sequence). DNA for the CDR3: TGCAGTGCCATAAAAGAGACCCAGTACTTC. It codes for CSAIKETQYF.

The CDR3 DNA reads TGTGCCAGCAGGAAGGTCGTGAGAGAAAAACTGTTTTTT. Its translation: CASRKVVREKLFF. The chain links TRBV28 to TRBJ1-4, with no clear D. The CDR3 is made up of 13 amino acids. Looked up from germline, CDR1 is MDHEN and CDR2 is SYDVKM. The germline V and J ends were trimmed by 6 bases and 8 bases, with 13 bases remaining between them.

J is TRBJ2-3 and V is TRBV6-4, with 7 bases fitting TRBD2. This CDR3 has 13 amino acids. Germline CDR1 is MRHNA and CDR2 is SNTAGT. The ends lost 1 base at V and 8 bases at J; junction bases unmatched: 3. CDR3 coding DNA: TGTGCCAGCAGTGACTTGGGCGGGGGTACGCAGTATTTT. Its protein product is CASSDLGGGTQYF.

This clone occurred a few times. This chain links TRBV15 with TRBJ1-1; no firm D call. Germline lookup yields CDR1 LNHNV and CDR2 YYDKDF (reference sequence). V was shortened by 5 bases and J by 7 bases, with 20 bases between the two germline ends. CDR3 length: 15 residues. The DNA for the CDR3 is TGTGCCACCAGCGACCGACGGATAGGCCCGGTTGAAGCTTTCTTT. It codes for CATSDRRIGPVEAFF. Full variable domain (outside the CDR3, taken from reference TRBV15 and TRBJ1-1): DAMVIQNPRYQVTQFGKPVTLSCSQTLNHNVMYWYQQKSSQAPKLLFHYYDKDFNNEADTPDNFQSRRPNTSFCFLDIRSPGLGDTAMYLCATSDRRIGPVEAFFGQGTRLTVV.

V gene TRBV2 combines with J gene TRBJ2-1; 9 bases line up with TRBD1. The CDR3 extends over 16 amino acids. V lost 2 bases and J lost 3; bases outside the gene matches: 5. Germline V gene lookup returns CDR1 SNHLY and CDR2 FYNNEI. CDR3 sequence (DNA): TGTGCCAGCAGTGAACGGGCGGGACAGGGCTACAATGAGCAGTTCTTC. Amino acids: CASSERAGQGYNEQFF.

The rearrangement links TRBV19 to TRBJ1-1; TRBD1 agrees at 8 bases. The CDR3 is made up of 15 amino acids. CDR1 LNHDA and CDR2 SQIVND come from the germline V gene (reference sequence). With 4 bases clipped from V and 1 base from J, the junction kept 5 bases outside the gene matches. CDR3 loop: CASSTKTGANTEAFF. Written as DNA, the CDR3 is TGTGCCAGTAGTACCAAGACAGGGGCGAACACTGAAGCTTTCTTT. Using reference TRBV19 and TRBJ1-1 for the parts outside the CDR3, the full variable domain is DGGITQSPKYLFRKEGQNVTLSCEQNLNHDAMYWYRQDPGQGLRLIYYSQIVNDFQKGDIAEGYSVSREKKESFPLTVTSAQKNPTAFYLCASSTKTGANTEAFFGQGTRLTVV.

This clone was seen only once. The rearrangement joins TRBV9 to TRBJ2-7, with 8 nucleotides matching TRBD1. The CDR3 totals 16 residues. CDR1 and CDR2 from the germline V gene are SGDLS and YYNGEE. With 4 bases clipped from V and 6 bases from J, the junction kept 15 bases outside the gene matches. The CDR3 DNA sequence: TGTGCCAGCAGCCTCGAGGCGACAGGGGACATTTTCGAGCAGTACTTC. This encodes CASSLEATGDIFEQYF.

The chain is built from TRBV2 and TRBJ1-4, with 9 bases that match TRBD1. This CDR3 spans 16 amino acids. CDR1 SNHLY and CDR2 FYNNEI come from the germline V gene. Germline trimming cut 1 base from V and 5 bases from J; bases unmatched to any gene: 5. The DNA for the CDR3 is TGTGCCAGCAGTGAAGGAGGGACAGGGATGAATGAAAAACTGTTTTTT. It yields the protein CASSEGGTGMNEKLFF. The full variable domain, its missing parts supplied by reference TRBV2 and TRBJ1-4, is EPEVTQTPSHQVTQMGQEVILRCVPISNHLYFYWYRQILGQKVEFLVSFYNNEISEKSEIFDDQFSVERPDGSNFTLKIRSTKLEDSAMYFCASSEGGTGMNEKLFFGSGTQLSVL.

The chain combines TRBV5-1 with TRBJ1-3; D gene uncertain. The ends were cut back, 0 bases at V and 0 bases at J, with 10 bases in the middle. This CDR3 contains 16 residues. Germline loops: CDR1 SGHRS, CDR2 YFSETQ. CDR3 in amino acids: CASSLGEPRSGNTIYF. The CDR3 bases are TGCGCCAGCAGCTTGGGGGAACCCCGCTCTGGAAACACCATATATTTT.

This clone was observed a few times. This sequence joins TRBV5-3 and TRBJ2-7, with a possible D match to TRBD2 (7 bases). TRBV5-3 belongs to the ORF category, with a function that is uncertain. V lost 3 bases and J lost 4, with 26 bases in between. The CDR3 is made up of 18 amino acids. The CDR3 nucleotides read TGTGCCAGAAGCTGGACGGAGGGGGGGCCATACGATTTTTACGAGCAGTACTTC. Translation gives CARSWTEGGPYDFYEQYF.

The gene calls are TRBV5-1 and TRBJ1-1; D ambiguous. Trimming removed 0 bases from V and 11 bases from J, with 14 bases in between. The length of the CDR3 is 13 residues. Germline assignment: CDR1 SGHRS and CDR2 YFSETQ. The CDR3 DNA follows: TGCGCCAGCAGCTTGGGTAGTGGTGGTTGGGCTTTCTTT. Protein product: CASSLGSGGWAFF.

V usage is TRBV9 and J usage is TRBJ1-5, with a weak D call TRBD1 (6 bases). Germline assignment: CDR1 SGDLS and CDR2 YYNGEE. V dropped 0 bases and J dropped 0 bases, with 10 bases sitting between them. The CDR3 totals 16 residues. For the CDR3, the DNA is TGTGCCAGCAGCGTAGGGGGGACAAATAGCAATCAGCCCCAGCATTTT. Translating gives CASSVGGTNSNQPQHF.

The rearrangement links TRBV29-1 to TRBJ2-7, with a tentative D call TRBD1 (5 bases). Germline V gene sequence: CDR1 SQVTM, CDR2 ANQGSEA. V was clipped by 7 bases and J by 4 bases, with 11 bases between them. This CDR3 is built from 11 residues. The CDR3, as DNA: TGCAGCGCTGTAGGGGATTACGAGCAGTACTTC. Encoded protein: CSAVGDYEQYF.